The 8 T cell receptor beta chains listed next were all sequenced from one sample in a study of T cell repertoires in cytomegalovirus infection. TCRdb fed the reads into MiXCR, producing one record per CDR3 protein. The sample carries about 740,000 distinct CDR3 sequences, 35% recorded once. The material sequenced was PBMCs. These receptors were obtained from a human donor in good health (CMV status not recorded). Some clones in this sample may be carry-over from other donors' samples.

The chain carries TRBV7-3 and TRBJ2-1; 11 nucleotides line up with TRBD2. This CDR3 is built from 16 residues. J was trimmed by 7 bases and V by 0 bases; bases with no gene match: 5. Germline CDR1 and CDR2: SGHTA and FQGTGA. CDR3 region: CASSLTSGGAGNEQFF. The CDR3 bases are TGTGCCAGCAGCTTAACTAGCGGGGGGGCGGGTAATGAGCAGTTCTTC.

This clonotype was picked up many times. The rearrangement uses TRBV7-2 and TRBJ2-1, with 13 bases lining up with TRBD2. The J segment lost 9 bases and the V segment lost 6 bases, leaving 11 bases of the junction unmatched. Germline V gene data show CDR1 as SGHTA and CDR2 as FQGNSA. CDR3 length: 16 amino acids. In nucleotides, the CDR3 is TGTGCCAGCAGTCCCCCGGGACTAGCGGGAATGGGTGAGCAGTTCTTC. Its protein product is CASSPPGLAGMGEQFF.

The chain employs TRBV5-1 and TRBJ1-1; D not certain. The CDR3 contains 15 residues. Germline V gives CDR1 SGHRS, CDR2 YFSETQ. Trimming cost V 2 bases and J 1 base, with 12 bases left between them. The CDR3 reads CASSLDLPENTEAFF. CDR3 DNA: TGCGCCAGCAGCTTAGACCTCCCGGAGAACACTGAAGCTTTCTTT.

The chain joins TRBV5-1 to TRBJ2-1, with TRBD2 matching over 13 bases. CDR1 is SGHRS, CDR2 YFSETQ, per germline. The V segment lost 5 bases and the J segment 3 bases; nucleotides outside the gene matches: 14. The CDR3 contains 19 residues. CDR3: CASRGTGTSGEDRYNEQFF. CDR3 bases: TGCGCCAGCAGAGGGACGGGGACTAGCGGGGAGGATCGCTACAATGAGCAGTTCTTC. The whole variable domain, remainder taken from reference TRBV5-1 and TRBJ2-1, is KAGVTQTPRYLIKTRGQQVTLSCSPISGHRSVSWYQQTPGQGLQFLFEYFSETQRNKGNFPGRFSGRQFSNSRSEMNVSTLELGDSALYLCASRGTGTSGEDRYNEQFFGPGTRLTVL.

The gene calls are TRBV6-6 and TRBJ2-5; the match to TRBD1 covers 9 bases. This CDR3 contains 15 residues. V trimming: 1 base; J trimming: 4 bases; junction bases outside the gene matches: 4. CDR1 is MNHNY and CDR2 is SVGAGI in the germline V gene (reference sequence). In DNA form, the CDR3 reads TGTGCCAGCAGTTACTACGGACAGGGGCGAGAGACCCAGTACTTC. It yields the protein CASSYYGQGRETQYF.

This clonotype was detected ten times or more. V gene TRBV7-9 combines with J gene TRBJ2-1; D call uncertain. V lost 3 bases and J lost 6, with 15 bases in between. This CDR3 is 15 amino acids long. CDR1 and CDR2 from the germline V gene are SEHNR and FQNEAQ (reference sequence). Here the CDR3 DNA reads TGTGCCAGCAGCTTGAGTGAATCTTCAAGCAATGAGCAGTTCTTC. Translated, it gives CASSLSESSSNEQFF.

The sample holds many counts of this clonotype. The chain combines TRBV11-2 with TRBJ1-2; D is uncertain. Trimming left V 1 base short and J 2 bases short, with 8 bases between. This CDR3 contains 14 residues. Germline loops: CDR1 SGHAT, CDR2 FQNNGV. The CDR3 sequence is CASSLGDVNYGYTF. CDR3 coding DNA: TGTGCCAGCAGCTTAGGGGATGTGAACTATGGCTACACCTTC.

The CDR3 reads CATTSRKRSTPDTQYF. The CDR3 DNA reads TGTGCCACCACCTCTAGGAAGAGAAGTACCCCAGATACGCAGTATTTT. The chain recombines TRBV15 with TRBJ2-3; no firm D call. V lost 7 bases, J lost 4 bases, and 21 bases lay in between. Germline lookup yields CDR1 LNHNV and CDR2 YYDKDF (reference sequence). The CDR3 consists of 16 residues.